This TCR beta chain was captured by sequencing in a study of identical twins. Notes on the study in general: For cord blood, abundant beta clonotypes had fewer insertions, unlike memory repertoires, which showed none.

This clonotype was seen a few times. Its antigen is undetermined. A template switching step contributed a universal primer site, while unique molecular identifiers were present in the cDNA. Each CDR3 protein gets one entry after TCRdb re-called the 5' RACE reads with MiXCR. The sample lists 600,000 to 800,000 distinct CDR3 sequences, less than 25% seen once, with about 4.3% in the top ten. The CDR3 is 15 residues long. Germline CDR1 is SGHRS and CDR2 is YFSETQ. Trimming stripped 0 bases from V and 1 base from J, with 10 bases between. This sample also belongs to another study, concerning T cells expressing NK-cell markers.

Sequences were obtained from PBMCs. This receptor was identified in a woman aged 18-30 years in good health. This sequence joins TRBV5-1 and TRBJ1-1; D not resolved. CDR3 protein: CASSLDPEKNTEAFF. CDR3 bases: TGCGCCAGCAGCTTGGATCCGGAAAAGAACACTGAAGCTTTCTTT.